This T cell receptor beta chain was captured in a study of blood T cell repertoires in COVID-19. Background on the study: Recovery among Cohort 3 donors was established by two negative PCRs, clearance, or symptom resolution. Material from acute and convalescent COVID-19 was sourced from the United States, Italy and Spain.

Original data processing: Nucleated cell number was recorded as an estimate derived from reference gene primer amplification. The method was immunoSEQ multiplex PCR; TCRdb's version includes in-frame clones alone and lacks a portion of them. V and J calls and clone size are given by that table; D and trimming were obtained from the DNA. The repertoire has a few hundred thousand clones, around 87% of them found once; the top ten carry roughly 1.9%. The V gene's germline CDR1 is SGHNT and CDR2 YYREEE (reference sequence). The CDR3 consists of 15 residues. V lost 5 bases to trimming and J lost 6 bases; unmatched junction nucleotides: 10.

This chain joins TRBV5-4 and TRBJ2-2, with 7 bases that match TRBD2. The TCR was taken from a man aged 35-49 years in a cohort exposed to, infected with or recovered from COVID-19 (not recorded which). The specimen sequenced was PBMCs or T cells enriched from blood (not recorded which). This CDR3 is CASSSGTMISGELFF. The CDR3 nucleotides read TGTGCCAGCAGTTCCGGGACTATGATTTCCGGGGAGCTGTTTTTT.